This T cell receptor (beta chain) was retrieved from a study of cytomegalovirus exposure and HLA in healthy donors. General study points: With DRB1 most and HLA-C fewest, TCR association rates differed between HLA loci in a later analysis. Accurate prediction of HLA-A and HLA-B alleles (for most subjects) was reportedly achieved from TCR beta sequences. The number of N-insertions in an Asian-associated ancestry cluster was reportedly below the roughly 620-donor mean in a later analysis.

CDR1 is GTSNPN and CDR2 is SVGIG in the germline V gene (reference sequence). The CDR3 contains 15 residues. The ends lost 2 bases at V and 1 base at J; junction bases unmatched: 6. This clone was observed a few times. Its antigen is unknown. It was with 60 Vbeta and 13 Jbeta primers that the PCR ran. The table came from immunoSEQ multiplex PCR; TCRdb's copy has only in-frame clones and leaves some out. The sample lists approximately 86,000 clones; around three quarters were seen once. Sequences were obtained from PBMCs. The chain couples TRBV30 to TRBJ1-2; 8 bases are shared with TRBD1. The receptor was derived from a man between 60 and 75 years old in good health and CMV-seronegative. The CDR3 region has the DNA TGTGCCTGGAGTTCTGGACAGGGAAATAACTATGGCTACACCTTC. The encoded protein is CAWSSGQGNNYGYTF. Supplemented by reference TRBV30 and TRBJ1-2, the full variable domain reads SQTIHQWPATLVQPVGSPLSLECTVEGTSNPNLYWYRQAAGRGLQLLFYSVGIGQISSEVPQNLSASRPQDRQFILSSKKLLLSDSGFYLCAWSSGQGNNYGYTFGSGTRLTVV.